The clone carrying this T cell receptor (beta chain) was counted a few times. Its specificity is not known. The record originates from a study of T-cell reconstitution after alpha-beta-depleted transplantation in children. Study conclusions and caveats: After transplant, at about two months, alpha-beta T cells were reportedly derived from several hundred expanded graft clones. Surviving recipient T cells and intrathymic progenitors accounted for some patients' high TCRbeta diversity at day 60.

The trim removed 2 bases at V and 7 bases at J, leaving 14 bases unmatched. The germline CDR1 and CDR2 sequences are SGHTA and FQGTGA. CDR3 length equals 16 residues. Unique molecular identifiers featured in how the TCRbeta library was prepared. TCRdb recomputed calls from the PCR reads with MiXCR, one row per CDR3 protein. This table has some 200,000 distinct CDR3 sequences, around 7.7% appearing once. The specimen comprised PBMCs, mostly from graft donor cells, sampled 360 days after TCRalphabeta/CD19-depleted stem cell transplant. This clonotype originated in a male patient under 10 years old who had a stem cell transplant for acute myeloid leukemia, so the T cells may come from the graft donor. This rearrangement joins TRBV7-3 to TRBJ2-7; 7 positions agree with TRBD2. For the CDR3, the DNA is TGTGCCAGCAGCTTACGGGTAAAGCCGGGACTATCAGAGCAGTACGTC. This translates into CASSLRVKPGLSEQYV.